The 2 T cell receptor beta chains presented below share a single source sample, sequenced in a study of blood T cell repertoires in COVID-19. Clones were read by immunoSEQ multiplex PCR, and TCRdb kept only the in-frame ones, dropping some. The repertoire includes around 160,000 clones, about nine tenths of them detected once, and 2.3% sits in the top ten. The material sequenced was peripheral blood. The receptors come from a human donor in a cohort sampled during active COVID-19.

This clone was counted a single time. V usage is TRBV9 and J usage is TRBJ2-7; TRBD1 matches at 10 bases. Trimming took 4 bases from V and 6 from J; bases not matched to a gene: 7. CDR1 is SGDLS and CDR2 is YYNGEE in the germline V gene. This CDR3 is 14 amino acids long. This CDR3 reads CASSSRQGAIEQYF. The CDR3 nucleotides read TGTGCCAGCAGCTCCCGACAGGGGGCAATCGAGCAGTACTTC.

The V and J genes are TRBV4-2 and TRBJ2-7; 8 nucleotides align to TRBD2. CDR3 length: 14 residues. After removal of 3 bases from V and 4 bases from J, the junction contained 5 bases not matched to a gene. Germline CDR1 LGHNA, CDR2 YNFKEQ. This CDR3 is CASSHSGERYEQYF. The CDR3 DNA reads TGTGCCAGCAGCCATAGCGGGGAAAGGTACGAGCAGTACTTC.